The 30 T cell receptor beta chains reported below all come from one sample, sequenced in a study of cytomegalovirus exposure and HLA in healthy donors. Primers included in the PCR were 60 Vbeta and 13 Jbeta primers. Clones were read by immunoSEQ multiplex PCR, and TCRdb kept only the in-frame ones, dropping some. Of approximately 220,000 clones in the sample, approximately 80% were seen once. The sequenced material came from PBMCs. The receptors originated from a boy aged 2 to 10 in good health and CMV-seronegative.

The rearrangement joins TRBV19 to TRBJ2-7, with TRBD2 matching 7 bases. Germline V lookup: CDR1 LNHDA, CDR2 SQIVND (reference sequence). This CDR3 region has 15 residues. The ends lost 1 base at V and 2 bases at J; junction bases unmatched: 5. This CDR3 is CASSIAQRGAYEQYF. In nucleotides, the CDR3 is TGTGCCAGTAGTATAGCCCAGCGGGGCGCCTACGAGCAGTACTTC.

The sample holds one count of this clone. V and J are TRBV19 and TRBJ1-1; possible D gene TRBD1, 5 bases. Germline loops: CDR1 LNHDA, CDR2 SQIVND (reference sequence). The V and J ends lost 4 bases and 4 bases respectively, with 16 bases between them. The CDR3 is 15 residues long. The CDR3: CASSRDQGVSTEAFF. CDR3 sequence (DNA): TGTGCCAGTAGTAGGGATCAGGGCGTAAGCACTGAAGCTTTCTTT. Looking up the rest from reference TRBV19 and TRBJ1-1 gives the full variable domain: DGGITQSPKYLFRKEGQNVTLSCEQNLNHDAMYWYRQDPGQGLRLIYYSQIVNDFQKGDIAEGYSVSREKKESFPLTVTSAQKNPTAFYLCASSRDQGVSTEAFFGQGTRLTVV.

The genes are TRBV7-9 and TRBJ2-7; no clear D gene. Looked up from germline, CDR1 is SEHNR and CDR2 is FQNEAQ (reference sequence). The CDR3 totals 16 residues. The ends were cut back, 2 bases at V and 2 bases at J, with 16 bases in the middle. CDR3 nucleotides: TGTGCCAGCAGCTTATTTTCAGGAAAAGCCACCTACGAGCAGTACTTC. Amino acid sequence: CASSLFSGKATYEQYF.

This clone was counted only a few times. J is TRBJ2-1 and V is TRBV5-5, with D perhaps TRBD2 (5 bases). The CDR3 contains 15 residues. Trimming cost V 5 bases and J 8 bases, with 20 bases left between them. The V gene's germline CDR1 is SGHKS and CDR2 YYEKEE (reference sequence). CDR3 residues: CASSRSGESFDEQFF. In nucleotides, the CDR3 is TGTGCCAGCAGTCGATCCGGGGAGAGCTTCGATGAGCAGTTCTTC.

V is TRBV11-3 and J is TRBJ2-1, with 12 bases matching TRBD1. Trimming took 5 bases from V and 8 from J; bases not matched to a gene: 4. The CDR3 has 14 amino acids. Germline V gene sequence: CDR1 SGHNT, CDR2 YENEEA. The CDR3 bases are TGTGCCAGCAGCCGGGGGACAGGGGGCCATGAGCAGTTCTTC. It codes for CASSRGTGGHEQFF.

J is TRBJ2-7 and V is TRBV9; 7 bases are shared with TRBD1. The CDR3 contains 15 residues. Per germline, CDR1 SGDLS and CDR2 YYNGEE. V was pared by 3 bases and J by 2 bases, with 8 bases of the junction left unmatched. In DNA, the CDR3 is TGTGCCAGCAGCGGGCAGACAGGGAATCCCTACGAGCAGTACTTC. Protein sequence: CASSGQTGNPYEQYF. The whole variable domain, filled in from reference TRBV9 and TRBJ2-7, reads DSGVTQTPKHLITATGQRVTLRCSPRSGDLSVYWYQQSLDQGLQFLIQYYNGEERAKGNILERFSAQQFPDLHSELNLSSLELGDSALYFCASSGQTGNPYEQYFGPGTRLTVT.

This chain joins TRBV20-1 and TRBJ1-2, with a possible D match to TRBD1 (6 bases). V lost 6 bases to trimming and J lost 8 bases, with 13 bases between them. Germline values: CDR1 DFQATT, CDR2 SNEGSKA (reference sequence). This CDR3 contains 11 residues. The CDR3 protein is CSARDTRGYTF. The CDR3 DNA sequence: TGCAGTGCCAGGGACACCCGGGGCTACACCTTC.

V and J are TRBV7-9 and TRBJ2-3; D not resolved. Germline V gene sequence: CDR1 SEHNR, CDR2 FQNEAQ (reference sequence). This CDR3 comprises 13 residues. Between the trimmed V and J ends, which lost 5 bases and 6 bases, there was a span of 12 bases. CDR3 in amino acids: CASSNPLEDTQYF. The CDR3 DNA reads TGTGCCAGCAGCAACCCCCTAGAGGATACGCAGTATTTT.

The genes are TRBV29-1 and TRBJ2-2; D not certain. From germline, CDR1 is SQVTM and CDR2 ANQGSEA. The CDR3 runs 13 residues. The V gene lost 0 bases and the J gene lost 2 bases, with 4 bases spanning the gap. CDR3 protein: CSVEDSNTGELFF. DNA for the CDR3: TGCAGCGTTGAAGACTCCAACACCGGGGAGCTGTTTTTT.

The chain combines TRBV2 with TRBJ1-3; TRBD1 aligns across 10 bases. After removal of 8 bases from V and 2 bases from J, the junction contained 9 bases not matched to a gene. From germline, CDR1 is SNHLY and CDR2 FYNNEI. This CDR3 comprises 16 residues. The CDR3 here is CASQGVGTGAGNTIYF. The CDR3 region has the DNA TGTGCCAGCCAGGGAGTGGGGACAGGGGCTGGAAACACCATATATTTT.

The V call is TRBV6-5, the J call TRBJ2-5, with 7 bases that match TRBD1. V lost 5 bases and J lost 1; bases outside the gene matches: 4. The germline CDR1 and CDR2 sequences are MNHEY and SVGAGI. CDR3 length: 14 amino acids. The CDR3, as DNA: TGTGCCAGCAGTGACAGGGCCTTCCAAGAGACCCAGTACTTC. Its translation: CASSDRAFQETQYF.

CDR3 sequence (DNA): TGTGCCAGTAGTATCGGGTCCCACGAGCAGTACTTC. Protein sequence: CASSIGSHEQYF. V and J are TRBV19 and TRBJ2-7; D remains ambiguous. Trimming took off 3 bases at V and 5 bases at J, with 8 bases between the two ends. The germline gives CDR1 LNHDA, CDR2 SQIVND (reference sequence). The CDR3 is 12 amino acids.

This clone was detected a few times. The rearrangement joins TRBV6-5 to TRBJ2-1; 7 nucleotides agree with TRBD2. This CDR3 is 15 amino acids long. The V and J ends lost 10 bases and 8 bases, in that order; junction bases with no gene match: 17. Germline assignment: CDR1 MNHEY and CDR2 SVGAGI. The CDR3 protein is CATDSPGGPSDEQFF. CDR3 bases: TGTGCCACCGATTCCCCGGGGGGACCGAGCGATGAGCAGTTCTTC.

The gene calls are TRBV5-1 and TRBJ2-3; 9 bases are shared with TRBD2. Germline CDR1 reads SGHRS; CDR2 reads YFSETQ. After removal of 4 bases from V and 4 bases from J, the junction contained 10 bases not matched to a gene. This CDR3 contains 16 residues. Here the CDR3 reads CASSRGGTSFPDTQYF. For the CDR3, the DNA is TGCGCCAGCAGCCGTGGCGGGACTAGCTTCCCAGATACGCAGTATTTT.

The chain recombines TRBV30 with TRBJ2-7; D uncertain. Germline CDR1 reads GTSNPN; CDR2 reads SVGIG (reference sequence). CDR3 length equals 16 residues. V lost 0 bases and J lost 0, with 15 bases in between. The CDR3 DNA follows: TGTGCCTGGAGTGTACTATGGCACGAGAGCTCCTACGAGCAGTACTTC. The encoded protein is CAWSVLWHESSYEQYF.

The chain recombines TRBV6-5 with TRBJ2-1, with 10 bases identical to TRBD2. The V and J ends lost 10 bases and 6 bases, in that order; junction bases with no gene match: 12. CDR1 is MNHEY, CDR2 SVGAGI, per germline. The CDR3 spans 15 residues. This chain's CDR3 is CATSVGSGRANEQFF. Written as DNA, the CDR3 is TGTGCCACCTCAGTTGGAAGCGGGAGGGCCAATGAGCAGTTCTTC.

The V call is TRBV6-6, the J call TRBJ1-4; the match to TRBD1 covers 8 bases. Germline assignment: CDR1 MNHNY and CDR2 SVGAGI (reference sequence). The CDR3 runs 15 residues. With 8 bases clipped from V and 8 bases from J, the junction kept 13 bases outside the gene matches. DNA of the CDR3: TGTGCCAGCGTCGGGGCACAGGGGGGATTGGAAAAACTGTTTTTT. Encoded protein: CASVGAQGGLEKLFF.

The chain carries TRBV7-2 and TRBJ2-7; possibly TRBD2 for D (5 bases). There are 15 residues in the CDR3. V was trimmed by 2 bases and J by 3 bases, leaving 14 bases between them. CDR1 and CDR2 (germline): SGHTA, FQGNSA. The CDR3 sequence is CASSLYAGGNYEQYF. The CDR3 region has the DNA TGTGCCAGCAGCTTATATGCGGGCGGAAACTACGAGCAGTACTTC.

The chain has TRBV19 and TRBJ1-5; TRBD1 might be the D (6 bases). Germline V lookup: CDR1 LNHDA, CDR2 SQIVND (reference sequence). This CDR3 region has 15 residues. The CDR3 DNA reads TGTTCTCCCCGCAGGGGCCCCTACAAGCATCAGCCCCAGCATTTT. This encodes CSPRRGPYKHQPQHF.

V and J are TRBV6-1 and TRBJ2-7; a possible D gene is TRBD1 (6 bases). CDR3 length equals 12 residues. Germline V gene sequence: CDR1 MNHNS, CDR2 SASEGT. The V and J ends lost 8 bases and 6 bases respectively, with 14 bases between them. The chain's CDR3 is CASGKGRGEQYF. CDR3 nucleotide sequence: TGTGCCAGCGGGAAAGGCAGGGGCGAGCAGTACTTC.

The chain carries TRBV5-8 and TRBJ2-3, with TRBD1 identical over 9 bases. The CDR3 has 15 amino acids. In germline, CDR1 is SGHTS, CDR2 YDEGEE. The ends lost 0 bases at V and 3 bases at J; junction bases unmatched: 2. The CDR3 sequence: CASSLEQGATDTQYF. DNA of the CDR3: TGTGCCAGCAGCTTGGAACAGGGGGCAACAGATACGCAGTATTTT.

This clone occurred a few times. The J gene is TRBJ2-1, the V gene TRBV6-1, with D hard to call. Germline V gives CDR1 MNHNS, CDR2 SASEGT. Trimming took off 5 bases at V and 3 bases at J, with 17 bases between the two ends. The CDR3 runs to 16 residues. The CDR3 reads CASSQERLPDYNEQFF. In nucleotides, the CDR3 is TGTGCCAGCAGTCAAGAGCGACTCCCGGACTACAATGAGCAGTTCTTC.

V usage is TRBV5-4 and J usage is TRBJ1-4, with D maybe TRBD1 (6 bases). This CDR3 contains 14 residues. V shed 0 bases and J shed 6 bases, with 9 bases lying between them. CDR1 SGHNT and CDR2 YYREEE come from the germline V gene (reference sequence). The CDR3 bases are TGTGCCAGCAGCTTGGGGGCAGGGGATGAAAAACTGTTTTTT. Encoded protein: CASSLGAGDEKLFF.

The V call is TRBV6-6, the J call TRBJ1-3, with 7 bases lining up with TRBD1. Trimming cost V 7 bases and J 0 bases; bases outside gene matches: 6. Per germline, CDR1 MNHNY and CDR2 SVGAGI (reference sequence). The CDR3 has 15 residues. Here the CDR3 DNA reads TGTGCCAGCACCGCGACAGGGAGCTCTGGAAACACCATATATTTT. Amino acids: CASTATGSSGNTIYF.

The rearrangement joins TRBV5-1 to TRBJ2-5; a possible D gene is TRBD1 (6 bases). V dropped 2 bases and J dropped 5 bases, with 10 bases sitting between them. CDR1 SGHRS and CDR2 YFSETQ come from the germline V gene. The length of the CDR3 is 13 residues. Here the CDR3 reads CASSLGGRETQYF. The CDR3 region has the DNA TGCGCCAGCAGCTTAGGGGGTCGGGAGACCCAGTACTTC.

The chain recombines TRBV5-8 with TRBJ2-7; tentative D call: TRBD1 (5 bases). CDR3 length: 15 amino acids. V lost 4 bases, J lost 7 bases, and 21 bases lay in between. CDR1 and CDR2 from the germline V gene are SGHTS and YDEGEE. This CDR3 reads CASSIPPDTVCEQYF. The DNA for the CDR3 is TGTGCCAGCAGCATTCCCCCGGACACGGTCTGTGAGCAGTACTTC. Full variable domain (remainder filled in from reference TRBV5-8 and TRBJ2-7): EAGVTQSPTHLIKTRGQQATLRCSPISGHTSVYWYQQALGLGLQFLLWYDEGEERNRGNFPPRFSGRQFPNYSSELNVNALELEDSALYLCASSIPPDTVCEQYFGPGTRLTVT.

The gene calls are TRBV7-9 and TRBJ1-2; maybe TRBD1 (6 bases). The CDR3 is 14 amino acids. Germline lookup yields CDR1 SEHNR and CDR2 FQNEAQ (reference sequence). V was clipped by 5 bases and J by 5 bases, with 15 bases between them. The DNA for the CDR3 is TGTGCCAGCAGCGGGGGGGCAGGGGCTTATGGCTACACCTTC. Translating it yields CASSGGAGAYGYTF.

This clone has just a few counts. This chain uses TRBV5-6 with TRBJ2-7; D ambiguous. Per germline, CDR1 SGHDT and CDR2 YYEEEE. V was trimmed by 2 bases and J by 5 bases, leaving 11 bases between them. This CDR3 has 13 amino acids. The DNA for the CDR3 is TGTGCCAGCAGCTTTCAGCACAGCCACGAGCAGTACTTC. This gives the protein CASSFQHSHEQYF. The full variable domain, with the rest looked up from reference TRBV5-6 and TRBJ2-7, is DAGVTQSPTHLIKTRGQQVTLRCSPKSGHDTVSWYQQALGQGPQFIFQYYEEEERQRGNFPDRFSGHQFPNYSSELNVNALLLGDSALYLCASSFQHSHEQYFGPGTRLTVT.

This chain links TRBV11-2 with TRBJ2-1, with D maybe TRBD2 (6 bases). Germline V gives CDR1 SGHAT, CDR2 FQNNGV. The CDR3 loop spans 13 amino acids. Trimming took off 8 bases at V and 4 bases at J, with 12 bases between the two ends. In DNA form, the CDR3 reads TGTGCCAGCGGGGGGAGCCTATACAATGAGCAGTTCTTC. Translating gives CASGGSLYNEQFF.

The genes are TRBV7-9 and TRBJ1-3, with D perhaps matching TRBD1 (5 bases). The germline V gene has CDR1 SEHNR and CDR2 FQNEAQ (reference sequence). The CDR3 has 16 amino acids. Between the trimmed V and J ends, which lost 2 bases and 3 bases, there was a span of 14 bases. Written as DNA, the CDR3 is TGTGCCAGCAGCTTAACCCAGGGATTAGGTGGAAACACCATATATTTT. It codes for CASSLTQGLGGNTIYF.